This passage covers 3 T cell receptor beta chains from one sample sequenced in a study of cytomegalovirus exposure and HLA in healthy donors. The study ran its PCR with 60 Vbeta and 13 Jbeta primers. Clones were sequenced by immunoSEQ multiplex PCR, and TCRdb holds only the in-frame ones, with some missing. The table lists tens of thousands of clones, about three quarters of them singletons. The sample comprised PBMCs. The receptors shown here come from a woman between 45 and 60 years old in good health and CMV-seropositive.

This rearrangement joins TRBV28 to TRBJ1-5; unclear D gene. V lost 3 bases and J 0 bases, leaving 9 bases between the germline ends. Germline V gene sequence: CDR1 MDHEN, CDR2 SYDVKM. The CDR3 spans 15 residues. The CDR3 coding sequence is TGTGCCAGCAGTTTCGGCGGTCATAGCAATCAGCCCCAGCATTTT. It encodes CASSFGGHSNQPQHF.

V gene TRBV10-1 combines with J gene TRBJ2-3, with 7 positions matching TRBD1. CDR3 length: 13 residues. Germline loops: CDR1 WNHNN, CDR2 SYGVQD (reference sequence). V dropped 10 bases and J dropped 0; count of bases not matched to a gene: 4. The CDR3 DNA follows: TGCGCCACCTCGACAGGGAGCACAGATACGCAGTATTTT. The encoded protein is CATSTGSTDTQYF.

The rearrangement links TRBV10-3 to TRBJ2-7; tentative D call: TRBD1 (5 bases). The V gene lost 0 bases and the J gene lost 5 bases, with 14 bases spanning the gap. The germline gives CDR1 ENHRY, CDR2 SYGVKD. The length of the CDR3 is 15 residues. CDR3 bases: TGTGCCATCAGTGAGTCGAAGGGGCGTCTGCACGAGCAGTACTTC. Amino acid sequence: CAISESKGRLHEQYF.